The clone carrying this TCR beta chain was seen only once. Its target is unknown. Sequenced by immunoSEQ multiplex PCR; TCRdb stores in-frame clones only, minus some. The table includes about 170,000 clones, more than 90% detected once. The germline gives CDR1 SGDLS, CDR2 YYNGEE. This CDR3 has 14 residues. V lost 6 bases and J lost 7, with 14 bases in between. The sample is drawn from a study of T cell responses to AZD1222 COVID-19 vaccine. General study findings and limits: Most donors were white British and more were female, and clonal diversity was possibly underestimated. Of the AZD1222 recipients, only 5 to 7 were seropositive at baseline. Without day 14 samples, only post-peak T cell repertoires were studied.

V is TRBV9 and J is TRBJ1-6, with a weak D call TRBD1 (6 bases). The sequences come from peripheral blood, collected on day 0 of AZD1222 vaccination. The receptor's source is an adult in good health. DNA of the CDR3: TGTGCCAGCAACACCGACAGGCCAAATTCACCCCTCCACTTT. Protein product: CASNTDRPNSPLHF.